This TCR beta chain came from a study of cytomegalovirus exposure and HLA in healthy donors. Study findings and constraints: The study labeled around 160 TCR beta chains cytomegalovirus-associated.

The CDR3 contains 14 residues. V was trimmed by 3 bases and J by 7 bases, leaving 13 bases between them. CDR1 is MNHEY, CDR2 SMNVEV, per germline (reference sequence). On this clone: The antigen remains undetermined.

PCR used 60 Vbeta primers and 13 Jbeta primers. The assay was immunoSEQ multiplex PCR, and TCRdb's table has in-frame clones only and misses some. This sample yields 100,000 to 150,000 clones, of which over 70% are seen a single time; over 2.5% belongs to the top ten. This TCR was recovered from a woman aged 50 to 60 in good health and CMV-seronegative. The gene calls are TRBV27 and TRBJ2-1; unclear D gene. Sequenced: PBMCs. Here the CDR3 reads CASSFGSPPNEQFF. The CDR3 DNA reads TGTGCCAGCAGTTTCGGGTCCCCTCCTAATGAGCAGTTCTTC.